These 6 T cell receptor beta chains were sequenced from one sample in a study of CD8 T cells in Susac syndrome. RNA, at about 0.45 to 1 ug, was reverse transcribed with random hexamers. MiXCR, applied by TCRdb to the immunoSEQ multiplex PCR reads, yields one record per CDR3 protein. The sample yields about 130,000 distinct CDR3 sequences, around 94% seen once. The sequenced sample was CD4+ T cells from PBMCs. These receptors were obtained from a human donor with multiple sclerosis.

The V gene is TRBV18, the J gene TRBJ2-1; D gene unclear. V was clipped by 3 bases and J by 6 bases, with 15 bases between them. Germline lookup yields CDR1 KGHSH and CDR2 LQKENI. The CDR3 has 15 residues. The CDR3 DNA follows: TGTGCCAGCTCACCGGAGACGCTTAGCAGCAATGAGCAGTTCTTC. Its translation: CASSPETLSSNEQFF.

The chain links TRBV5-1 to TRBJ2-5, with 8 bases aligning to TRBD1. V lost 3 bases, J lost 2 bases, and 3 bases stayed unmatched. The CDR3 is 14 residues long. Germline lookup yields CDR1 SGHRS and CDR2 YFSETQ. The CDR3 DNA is TGCGCCAGCAGCTCACAGGGGGGACAAGAGACCCAGTACTTC. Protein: CASSSQGGQETQYF.

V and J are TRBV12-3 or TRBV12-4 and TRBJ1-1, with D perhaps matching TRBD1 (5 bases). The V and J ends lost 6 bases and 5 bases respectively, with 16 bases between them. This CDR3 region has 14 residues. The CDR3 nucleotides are TGTGCCAGCAGCCAAGGGGTCGGCGGGACTGAAGCTTTCTTT. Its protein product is CASSQGVGGTEAFF.

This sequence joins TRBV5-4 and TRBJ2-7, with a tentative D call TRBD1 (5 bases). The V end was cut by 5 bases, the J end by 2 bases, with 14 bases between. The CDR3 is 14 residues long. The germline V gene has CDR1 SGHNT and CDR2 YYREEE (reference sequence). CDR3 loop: CASRKPQAPYEQYF. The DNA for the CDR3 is TGTGCCAGCAGAAAACCACAGGCCCCCTACGAGCAGTACTTC.

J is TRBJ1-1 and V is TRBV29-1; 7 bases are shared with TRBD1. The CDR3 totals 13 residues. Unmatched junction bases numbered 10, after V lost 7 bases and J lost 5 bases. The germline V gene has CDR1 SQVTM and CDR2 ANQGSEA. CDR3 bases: TGCAGCGCCGGACAGGACCTTGGGACTGAAGCTTTCTTT. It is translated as CSAGQDLGTEAFF.

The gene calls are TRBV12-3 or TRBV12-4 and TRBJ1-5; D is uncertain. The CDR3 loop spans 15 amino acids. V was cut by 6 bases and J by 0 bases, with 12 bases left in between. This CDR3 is CASSRGVGSNQPQHF. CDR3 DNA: TGTGCCAGCAGCAGAGGCGTGGGTAGCAATCAGCCCCAGCATTTT.